This TCR beta chain was captured in a study of cytomegalovirus exposure and HLA in healthy donors. With regard to this clone: The antigen remains unidentified.

The CDR3 has 17 amino acids. Germline V gives CDR1 SNHLY, CDR2 FYNNEI. V dropped 5 bases and J dropped 6 bases, with 22 bases sitting between them. Findings of the study overall: Cytomegalovirus status, reportedly, was diagnosed with high specificity and sensitivity by the classifier.

Healthy people donating bone marrow made up the donors. PCR employed 60 Vbeta and 13 Jbeta primers. Data came from immunoSEQ multiplex PCR; TCRdb stores just in-frame clones and leaves some out. The table includes 150,000 to 200,000 clones, 75% to 90% detected once. The chain has TRBV2 and TRBJ1-4, with D perhaps matching TRBD1 (6 bases). This receptor was identified in a girl between 10 and 17 years old in good health and CMV-seropositive. The sample consisted of PBMCs. The CDR3 reads CASSFTGKGLLDEKLFF. CDR3 DNA sequence: TGTGCCAGCAGTTTTACAGGGAAGGGGCTGTTAGATGAAAAACTGTTTTTT.